This T cell receptor beta chain stems from a study of early T cells in non-severe SARS-CoV-2 infection. Study-wide context: Unsorted whole-blood RNA was sequenced in bulk, leaving chains unpaired.

The germline gives CDR1 SNHLY, CDR2 FYNNEI. The CDR3 is 14 residues long. V was cut by 0 bases and J by 8 bases, with 13 bases left in between. Individual cDNA molecules received unique molecular identifiers. TCRdb ran MiXCR on the 5' RACE reads and lists one entry per CDR3 protein. The sample shows around 52,000 distinct CDR3 sequences, 6.2% of them seen only once. This clonotype occurred many times. This chain joins TRBV2 and TRBJ1-2; TRBD1 might be the D (5 bases). The TCR was taken from an adult who was a healthcare worker with PCR-confirmed SARS-CoV-2 infection or an uninfected control (not recorded which). What was sequenced was whole blood. The DNA for the CDR3 is TGTGCCAGCAGTGAAGCGGGGCAGGCAGACGGCTACACCTTC. Translated: CASSEAGQADGYTF.